This passage covers 27 T cell receptor delta chains from one sample sequenced in a study of Vδ1+ human thymocytes. Study results and caveats: In the thymus, TRG and TRD repertoires looked highly polyclonal with Gaussian CDR3 lengths.

Their recognized antigens are unknown. The template was reverse-transcribed extracted RNA. Multiplex PCR used pooled V-gene forward primers and a constant-region reverse primer to amplify CDR3s. TCRdb used CATT to re-call clones from the multiplex PCR reads. The sample has over 65,000 delta-chain clones; about 35% are singletons. Source material: Vdelta1+ gamma-delta thymocytes from the thymus. This sample's subset: FACS-sorted CD3+ TCRalphabeta- TCRVdelta1+ TCRVdelta2- thymocytes. Receptors were obtained from a boy less than two years old who had congenital heart surgery.

The chain joins TRDV1 to TRDJ1; 12 positions match TRDD3. V dropped 0 bases and J dropped 0; count of bases not matched to a gene: 14. Germline V gene sequence: CDR1 TSWWSYY, CDR2 QGS. The length of the CDR3 is 21 residues. Written as DNA, the CDR3 is TGTGCTCTTGGGGAACTCTTACGGATGCTGGGGGATACGCCGTACACCGATAAACTCATCTTT. This encodes CALGELLRMLGDTPYTDKLIF.

The rearrangement uses TRDV1 and TRDJ1, with TRDD3 matching over 10 bases. V shed 4 bases and J 4 bases; nucleotides not matched to a gene: 3. CDR3 size: 14 residues. Germline loops: CDR1 TSWWSYY, CDR2 QGS. CDR3 nucleotides: TGTGCTCTTGGGGGGGGGGATACGGTCGATAAACTCATCTTT. It is translated as CALGGGDTVDKLIF.

Turning to this clone: Relative to the germline gene, one junction end is altered; a read error may explain this. The chain recombines TRDV2 with TRDJ1; perhaps TRDD3 as D (6 bases). CDR1 and CDR2 (germline): GEAIGNYY, EKD. CDR3 length: 17 amino acids. The DNA for the CDR3 is TGTGCCTGTAACACCGTCGGGGATGGAAAGGATTCCCTTAAACTCATCTTT. Translated: CACNTVGDGKDSLKLIF.

This clone appeared a few times. The J gene is TRDJ1, the V gene TRDV1, with 9 bases lining up with TRDD2. Germline V gives CDR1 TSWWSYY, CDR2 QGS. J lost 4 bases, V lost 3 bases, and 21 bases had no gene match. The CDR3 spans 20 residues. The CDR3 protein is CALGEGYPFLRRAWNDKLIF. In DNA form, the CDR3 reads TGTGCTCTTGGGGAGGGGTACCCCTTCCTACGAAGGGCGTGGAACGATAAACTCATCTTT.

This clone was seen more than once but under ten times. The chain couples TRDV1 to TRDJ1; possibly TRDD3 for D (6 bases). The V end was cut by 0 bases, the J end by 10 bases, with 21 bases between. This CDR3 spans 16 amino acids. Per germline, CDR1 TSWWSYY and CDR2 QGS. The CDR3 nucleotides read TGTGCTCTTGGGGAACTCTGGGAGAGGGGGAGATACGCACTCATCTTT. This translates into CALGELWERGRYALIF.

This chain uses TRDV1 with TRDJ1; 10 nucleotides agree with TRDD3. The CDR3 runs to 22 residues. V trimming: 2 bases; J trimming: 7 bases; junction bases outside the gene matches: 28. Germline V lookup: CDR1 TSWWSYY, CDR2 QGS. The CDR3 here is CALGEKAPTATHDWGISGKLIF. The CDR3 bases are TGTGCTCTTGGGGAAAAGGCTCCTACGGCCACTCACGACTGGGGGATTTCGGGTAAACTCATCTTT.

The chain carries TRDV1 and TRDJ1; no clear D. Germline CDR1 is TSWWSYY and CDR2 is QGS. Deletions cut 1 base from V and 2 bases from J, with 23 bases between. The CDR3 is 19 residues long. The CDR3 loop reads CALGEPKLRVEQCTDKLIF. CDR3 nucleotides: TGTGCTCTTGGGGAACCCAAGCTCCGGGTGGAACAATGTACCGATAAACTCATCTTT.

This chain joins TRDV1 and TRDJ1, with TRDD3 as a possible D gene (6 bases). The ends were cut back, 0 bases at V and 6 bases at J, with 26 bases in the middle. Germline values: CDR1 TSWWSYY, CDR2 QGS. The CDR3 has 19 residues. The CDR3 DNA sequence: TGTGCTCTTGGGGAACTGGGTCTTTTCCGATTTAACTGGGACTATAAACTCATCTTT. Translated: CALGELGLFRFNWDYKLIF.

The V gene is TRDV2, the J gene TRDJ1, with TRDD3 matching over 9 bases. CDR1 GEAIGNYY and CDR2 EKD come from the germline V gene. This CDR3 comprises 20 residues. V lost 5 bases, J lost 0 bases, and 21 bases stayed unmatched. The CDR3 reads CACVSPCQGIRRPNTDKLIF. The CDR3 nucleotides read TGTGCCTGTGTTAGCCCTTGTCAGGGGATACGCCGCCCTAACACCGATAAACTCATCTTT.

This clone was observed a few times. This chain links TRDV1 with TRDJ1; D could derive from TRDD2 or TRDD3 (5 bases each). This CDR3 is 19 amino acids long. Germline values: CDR1 TSWWSYY, CDR2 QGS. Between the trimmed V and J ends, which lost 3 bases and 3 bases, there was a span of 26 bases. In DNA, the CDR3 is TGTGCTCTTGGGGAGAAAGTCTTCCCGCCCTATACTGGTGCCGATAAACTCATCTTT. Residues: CALGEKVFPPYTGADKLIF.

Notes on this clone: The DNA is left out, because the CDR3 cannot be placed on it with certainty; the CDR3 is given as TCRdb lists it. Other DNA sequences from this sample encode an identical CDR3 as well. The chain combines TRDV2 with TRDJ1. The V gene's germline CDR1 is GEAIGNYY and CDR2 EKD. The CDR3 spans 15 amino acids, including both terminal residues. CDR3: CACDTVGGGTWAFIF.

The chain is built from TRDV1 and TRDJ1; D unclear. CDR1 is TSWWSYY and CDR2 is QGS in the germline V gene. The CDR3 loop spans 13 amino acids. V was cut by 6 bases and J by 7 bases, with 15 bases left in between. This chain's CDR3 is CALGVPVDGKLIF. CDR3 nucleotide sequence: TGTGCTCTTGGAGTCCCCGTGGATGGTAAACTCATCTTT.

J is TRDJ1 and V is TRDV1; no definite D call. This CDR3 has 15 amino acids. The germline V gene encodes CDR1 TSWWSYY and CDR2 QGS. Trimming shortened V by 8 bases and J by 1 base, and 17 bases separated the two germline ends. CDR3 in DNA: TGTGCTCTTACGCCCCGGTATCGGGGCACCGATAAACTCATCTTT. Its translation: CALTPRYRGTDKLIF.

This clone appeared a few times. This chain joins TRDV1 and TRDJ1; TRDD3 is a possible D gene (5 bases). Trimming took off 4 bases at V and 0 bases at J, with 15 bases between the two ends. Per the germline V gene, CDR1 is TSWWSYY and CDR2 is QGS. This CDR3 contains 16 residues. Written as DNA, the CDR3 is TGTGCTCTTGGGGTTGGGGTTCCCCCGTACACCGATAAACTCATCTTT. Translating gives CALGVGVPPYTDKLIF.

The V call is TRDV1, the J call TRDJ1, with 9 bases lining up with TRDD3. The junction had 7 bases not matched to a gene; V was cut back by 5 bases and J by 0 bases. The CDR3 extends over 16 amino acids. CDR1 is TSWWSYY, CDR2 QGS, per germline. CDR3 loop: CALGNYWGSYTDKLIF. The CDR3 coding sequence is TGTGCTCTTGGGAACTACTGGGGGAGCTACACCGATAAACTCATCTTT.

To note about this clone: Distinct nucleotide sequences in the sample also encode this CDR3. The chain carries TRDV1 and TRDJ1; D might be TRDD3 (5 bases). Germline lookup yields CDR1 TSWWSYY and CDR2 QGS. The CDR3 extends over 16 amino acids. The V end lost 6 bases, the J end lost 0 bases, and 17 bases lay between the germline ends. CDR3 loop: CALGSSRGLNTDKLIF. CDR3 sequence (DNA): TGTGCTCTTGGTTCATCACGGGGGTTGAACACCGATAAACTCATCTTT.

J is TRDJ1 and V is TRDV1; possibly TRDD3 for D (5 bases). Trimming removed 1 base at V and 0 bases at J, with 27 bases between. The germline V gene has CDR1 TSWWSYY and CDR2 QGS. The CDR3 length is 21 residues. In DNA, the CDR3 is TGTGCTCTTGGGGAACGCAGATCCCTCTGTGTGGATAGAGGACACACCGATAAACTCATCTTT. As protein: CALGERRSLCVDRGHTDKLIF.

The table lists this clone with a few counts. The chain employs TRDV1 and TRDJ1; 7 bases match TRDD3. Looked up from germline, CDR1 is TSWWSYY and CDR2 is QGS. The CDR3 covers 19 residues. The J segment lost 2 bases and the V segment lost 3 bases, leaving 18 bases of the junction unmatched. The CDR3 DNA sequence: TGTGCTCTTGGGGAGCCCCCCCGGCTGGGGATGGGGGAGACCGATAAACTCATCTTT. It yields the protein CALGEPPRLGMGETDKLIF.

The sample holds a few counts of this clone. The chain is built from TRDV1 and TRDJ1, with D perhaps TRDD1 (5 bases). CDR1 and CDR2 (germline): TSWWSYY, QGS. There are 21 residues in the CDR3. V was pared by 2 bases and J by 0 bases, with 28 bases between. CDR3 sequence: CALGEKKTRVNSSPYTDKLIF. CDR3 nucleotides: TGTGCTCTTGGGGAAAAAAAGACGAGGGTGAATAGCTCCCCGTACACCGATAAACTCATCTTT.

This chain links TRDV1 with TRDJ1, with 12 bases matching TRDD3. The V gene's germline CDR1 is TSWWSYY and CDR2 QGS. CDR3 size: 22 residues. V dropped 2 bases and J dropped 2; count of bases not matched to a gene: 21. For the CDR3, the DNA is TGTGCTCTTGGGGAAAGGGACCCTTCCTACCGTACTGGGGGATACAGGACCGATAAACTCATCTTT. Translated: CALGERDPSYRTGGYRTDKLIF.

This clone was counted between two and nine times. The V call is TRDV1, the J call TRDJ1; 13 bases are a match to TRDD3. Losses at the gene ends were 2 bases for V and 9 bases for J; bases not matched to a gene: 21. The length of the CDR3 is 20 residues. Germline V gene data show CDR1 as TSWWSYY and CDR2 as QGS. The CDR3 coding sequence is TGTGCTCTTGGGGAATCTTGGAAGCCCTTACTAGTACTGGGGGATACGCAACTCATCTTT. This translates into CALGESWKPLLVLGDTQLIF.

This clone was seen only a few times. The J gene is TRDJ1, the V gene TRDV1, with 9 positions matching TRDD2. This CDR3 comprises 23 residues. V lost 4 bases and J lost 3; bases outside the gene matches: 30. Germline V gene lookup returns CDR1 TSWWSYY and CDR2 QGS. In DNA, the CDR3 is TGTGCTCTTGGGGTAAAAGGGGCCTTCCTACGCTCTGTCCGGGGGATGAGCGCCGATAAACTCATCTTT. Translated, it gives CALGVKGAFLRSVRGMSADKLIF.

The chain has TRDV1 and TRDJ1; possibly TRDD3 for D (5 bases). V dropped 2 bases and J dropped 0 bases, with 28 bases sitting between them. In germline, CDR1 is TSWWSYY, CDR2 QGS. The CDR3 runs to 21 residues. The CDR3 coding sequence is TGTGCTCTTGGGGAAGGTCGGAGGGTGATAAATTTGGGGTTGTACACCGATAAACTCATCTTT. It is translated as CALGEGRRVINLGLYTDKLIF.

The chain couples TRDV1 to TRDJ1; D not certain. The CDR3 is 19 residues long. Trimming cost V 4 bases and J 4 bases, with 28 bases left between them. The germline V gene has CDR1 TSWWSYY and CDR2 QGS. The CDR3 loop reads CALGGRTFAPAIPVDKLIF. For the CDR3, the DNA is TGTGCTCTTGGGGGACGCACTTTCGCCCCGGCAATACCCGTCGATAAACTCATCTTT.

V is TRDV1 and J is TRDJ1; 11 nucleotides line up with TRDD3. There are 23 residues in the CDR3. CDR1 is TSWWSYY and CDR2 is QGS in the germline V gene. V dropped 2 bases and J dropped 0; count of bases not matched to a gene: 23. The CDR3, as DNA: TGTGCTCTTGGGGAAATTATTCCGCATCCAGGGATGTGGGGGATACGGTACACCGATAAACTCATCTTT. Residues: CALGEIIPHPGMWGIRYTDKLIF.

On this clone itself: Being one base from a much bigger clone, this may be a read error. This chain connects TRDV2 to TRDJ1, with D possibly matching TRDD3 (6 bases). This CDR3 is built from 15 residues. Germline values: CDR1 GEAIGNYY, CDR2 EKD. V was trimmed by 3 bases and J by 2 bases, leaving 15 bases between them. The CDR3 coding sequence is TGTGCCTGTGACGTCGGGGGAAGGGGGACCGATAAACTCATCTTT. Residues: CACDVGGRGTDKLIF.

This clone was counted between two and nine times. The rearrangement joins TRDV1 to TRDJ1; perhaps TRDD2 as D (8 bases). This CDR3 has 20 amino acids. The germline V gene encodes CDR1 TSWWSYY and CDR2 QGS. Between the trimmed V and J ends, which lost 2 bases and 8 bases, there was a span of 33 bases. The CDR3 nucleotides read TGTGCTCTTGGGGAAGGGTTTTTGCTTCCTACTTACACTGGGGACCTAAAACTCATCTTT. As protein: CALGEGFLLPTYTGDLKLIF.